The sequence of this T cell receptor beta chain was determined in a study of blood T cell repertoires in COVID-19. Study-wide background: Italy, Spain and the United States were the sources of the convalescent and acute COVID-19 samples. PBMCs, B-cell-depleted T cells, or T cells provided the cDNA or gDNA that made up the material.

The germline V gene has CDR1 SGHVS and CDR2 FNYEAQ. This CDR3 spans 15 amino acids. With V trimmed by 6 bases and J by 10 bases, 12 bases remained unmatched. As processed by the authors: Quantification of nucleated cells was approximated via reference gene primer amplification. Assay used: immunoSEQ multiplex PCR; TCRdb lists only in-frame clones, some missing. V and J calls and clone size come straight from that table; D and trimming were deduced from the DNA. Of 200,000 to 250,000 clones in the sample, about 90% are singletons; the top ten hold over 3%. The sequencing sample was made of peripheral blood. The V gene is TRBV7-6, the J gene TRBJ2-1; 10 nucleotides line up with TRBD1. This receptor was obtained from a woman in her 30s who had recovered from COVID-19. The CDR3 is CASSEGQGMTREQFF. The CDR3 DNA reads TGTGCCAGCAGTGAGGGACAGGGGATGACGAGGGAGCAGTTCTTC.